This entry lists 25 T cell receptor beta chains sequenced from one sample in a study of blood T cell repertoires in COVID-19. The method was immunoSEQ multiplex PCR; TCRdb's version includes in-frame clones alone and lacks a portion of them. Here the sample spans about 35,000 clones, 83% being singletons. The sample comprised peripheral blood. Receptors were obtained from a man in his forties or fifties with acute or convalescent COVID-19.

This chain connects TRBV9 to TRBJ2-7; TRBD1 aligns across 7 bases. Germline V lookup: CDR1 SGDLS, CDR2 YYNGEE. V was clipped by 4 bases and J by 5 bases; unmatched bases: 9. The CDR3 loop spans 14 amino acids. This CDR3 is CASSPGQPFDEQYF. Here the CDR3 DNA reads TGTGCCAGCAGCCCGGGACAGCCGTTCGACGAGCAGTACTTC.

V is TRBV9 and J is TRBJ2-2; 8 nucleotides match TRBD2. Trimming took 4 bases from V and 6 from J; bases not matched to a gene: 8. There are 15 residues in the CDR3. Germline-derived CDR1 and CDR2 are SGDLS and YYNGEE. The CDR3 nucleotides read TGTGCCAGCAGCCCCCCGGGAGGGCGGGCCGGGGAGCTGTTTTTT. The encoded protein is CASSPPGGRAGELFF.

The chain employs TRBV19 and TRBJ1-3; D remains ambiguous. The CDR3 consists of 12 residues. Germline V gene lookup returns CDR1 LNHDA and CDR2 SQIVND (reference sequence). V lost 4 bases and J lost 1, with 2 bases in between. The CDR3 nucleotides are TGTGCCAGTAGTACTTCTGGAAACACCATATATTTT. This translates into CASSTSGNTIYF.

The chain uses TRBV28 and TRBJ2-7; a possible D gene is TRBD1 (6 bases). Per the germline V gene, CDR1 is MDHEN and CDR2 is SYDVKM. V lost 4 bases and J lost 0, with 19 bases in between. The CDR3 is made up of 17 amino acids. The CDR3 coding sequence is TGTGCCAGCAGTTATCATATAGGACAGCCGGACTCCTACGAGCAGTACTTC. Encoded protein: CASSYHIGQPDSYEQYF. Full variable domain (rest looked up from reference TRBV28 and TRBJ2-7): DVKVTQSSRYLVKRTGEKVFLECVQDMDHENMFWYRQDPGLGLRLIYFSYDVKMKEKGDIPEGYSVSREKKERFSLILESASTNQTSMYLCASSYHIGQPDSYEQYFGPGTRLTVT.

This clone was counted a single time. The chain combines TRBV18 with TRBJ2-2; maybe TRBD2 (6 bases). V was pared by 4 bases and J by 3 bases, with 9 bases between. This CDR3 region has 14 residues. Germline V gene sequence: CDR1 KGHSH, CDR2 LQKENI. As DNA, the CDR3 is TGTGCCAGCTCACGCGGGACTTACACCGGGGAGCTGTTTTTT. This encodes CASSRGTYTGELFF.

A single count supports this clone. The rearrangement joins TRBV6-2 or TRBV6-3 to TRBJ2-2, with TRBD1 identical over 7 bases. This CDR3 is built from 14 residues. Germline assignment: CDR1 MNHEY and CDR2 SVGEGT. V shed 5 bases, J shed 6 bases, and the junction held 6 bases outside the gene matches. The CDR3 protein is CASSTDRAAGELFF. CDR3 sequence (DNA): TGTGCCAGCAGTACTGACAGGGCGGCCGGGGAGCTGTTTTTT.

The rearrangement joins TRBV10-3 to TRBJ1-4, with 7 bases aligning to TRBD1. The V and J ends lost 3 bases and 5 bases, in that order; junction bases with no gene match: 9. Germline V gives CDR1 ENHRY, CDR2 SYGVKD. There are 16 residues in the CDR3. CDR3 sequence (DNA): TGTGCCATCAGTGATTCACCGGGACAGAGGAATGAAAAACTGTTTTTT. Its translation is CAISDSPGQRNEKLFF.

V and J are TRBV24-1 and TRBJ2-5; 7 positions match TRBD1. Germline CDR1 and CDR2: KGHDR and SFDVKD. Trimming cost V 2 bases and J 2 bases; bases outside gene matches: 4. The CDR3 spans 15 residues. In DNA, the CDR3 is TGTGCCACCAGTGATTGGACAGGATCACAAGAGACCCAGTACTTC. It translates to CATSDWTGSQETQYF.

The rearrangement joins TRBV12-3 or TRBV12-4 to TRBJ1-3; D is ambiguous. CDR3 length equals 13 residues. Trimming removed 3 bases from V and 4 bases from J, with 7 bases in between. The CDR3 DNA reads TGTGCCAGCAGTTTCCGGGAAGGAAACACCATATATTTT. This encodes CASSFREGNTIYF.

CDR3 DNA: TGTGCCAGCAGCCCCGGACTTCCGGCCGTGGTTGAGCAGTTCTTC. It is translated as CASSPGLPAVVEQFF. The V call is TRBV5-6, the J call TRBJ2-1; the D gene is possibly TRBD2 (5 bases). V was clipped by 4 bases and J by 9 bases, with 20 bases between them. This CDR3 is built from 15 residues. Germline loops: CDR1 SGHDT, CDR2 YYEEEE.

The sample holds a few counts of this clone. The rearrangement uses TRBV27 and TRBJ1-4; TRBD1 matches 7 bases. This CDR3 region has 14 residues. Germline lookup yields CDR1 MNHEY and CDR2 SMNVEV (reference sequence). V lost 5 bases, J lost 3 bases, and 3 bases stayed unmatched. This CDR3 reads CASSRGTANEKLFF. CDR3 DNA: TGTGCCAGCAGTCGGGGGACAGCTAATGAAAAACTGTTTTTT.

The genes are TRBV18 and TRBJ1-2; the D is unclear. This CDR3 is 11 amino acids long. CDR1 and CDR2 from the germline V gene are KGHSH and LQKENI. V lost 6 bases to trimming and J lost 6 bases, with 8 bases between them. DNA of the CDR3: TGTGCCAGCTCCCCCCGTGATGGCTACACCTTC. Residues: CASSPRDGYTF. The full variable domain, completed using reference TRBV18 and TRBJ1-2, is NAGVMQNPRHLVRRRGQEARLRCSPMKGHSHVYWYRQLPEEGLKFMVYLQKENIIDESGMPKERFSAEFPKEGPSILRIQQVVRGDSAAYFCASSPRDGYTFGSGTRLTVV.

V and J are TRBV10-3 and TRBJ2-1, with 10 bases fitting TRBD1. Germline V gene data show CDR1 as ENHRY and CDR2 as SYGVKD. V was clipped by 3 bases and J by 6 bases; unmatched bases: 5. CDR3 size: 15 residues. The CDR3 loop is CAISEGTGVVNEQFF. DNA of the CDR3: TGTGCCATCAGTGAAGGGACAGGGGTCGTCAATGAGCAGTTCTTC.

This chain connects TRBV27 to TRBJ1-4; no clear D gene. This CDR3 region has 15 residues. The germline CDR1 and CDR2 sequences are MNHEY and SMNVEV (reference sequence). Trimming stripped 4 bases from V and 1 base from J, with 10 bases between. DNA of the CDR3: TGTGCCAGCAGTTCGGACCGGGGAACTAATGAAAAACTGTTTTTT. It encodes CASSSDRGTNEKLFF.

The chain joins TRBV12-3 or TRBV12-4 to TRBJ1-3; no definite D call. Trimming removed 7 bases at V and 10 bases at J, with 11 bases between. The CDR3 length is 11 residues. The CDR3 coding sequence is TGTGCCAGCATTATGACGGAGACCATATATTTT. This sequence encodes CASIMTETIYF.

The CDR3 bases are TGTGCCAGCAGTCCCCGGGACAGGGGCGTAATGAACACTGAAGCTTTCTTT. Translation gives CASSPRDRGVMNTEAFF. The V and J genes are TRBV5-5 and TRBJ1-1; TRBD1 agrees at 10 bases. The CDR3 has 17 residues. The V segment lost 5 bases and the J segment 0 bases; nucleotides outside the gene matches: 10. Germline-derived CDR1 and CDR2 are SGHKS and YYEKEE (reference sequence).

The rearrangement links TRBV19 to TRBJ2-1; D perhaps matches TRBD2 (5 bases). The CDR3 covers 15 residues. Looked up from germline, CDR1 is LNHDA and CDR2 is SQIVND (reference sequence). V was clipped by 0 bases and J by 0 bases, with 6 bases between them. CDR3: CASSIDEGSYNEQFF. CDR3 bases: TGTGCCAGTAGTATAGACGAGGGCTCCTACAATGAGCAGTTCTTC.

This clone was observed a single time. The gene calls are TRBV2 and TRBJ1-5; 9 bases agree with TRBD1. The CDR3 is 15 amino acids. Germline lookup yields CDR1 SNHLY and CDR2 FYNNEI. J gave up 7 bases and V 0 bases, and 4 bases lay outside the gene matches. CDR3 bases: TGTGCCAGCAGTGAAGCATGGACAGGGGTACAGCCCCAGCATTTT. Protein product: CASSEAWTGVQPQHF.

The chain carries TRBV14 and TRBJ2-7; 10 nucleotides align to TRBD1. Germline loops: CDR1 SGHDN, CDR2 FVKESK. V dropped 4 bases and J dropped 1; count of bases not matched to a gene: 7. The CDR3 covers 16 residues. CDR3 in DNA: TGTGCCAGCAGCCGGGACAGGGGACAGGGATCCTACGAGCAGTACTTC. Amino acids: CASSRDRGQGSYEQYF.

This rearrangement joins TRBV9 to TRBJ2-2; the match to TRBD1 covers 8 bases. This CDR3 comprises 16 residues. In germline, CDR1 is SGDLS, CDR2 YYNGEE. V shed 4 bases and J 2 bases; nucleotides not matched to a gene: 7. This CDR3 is CASSIRDRLNTGELFF. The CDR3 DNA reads TGTGCCAGCAGCATCCGGGACAGGCTCAACACCGGGGAGCTGTTTTTT.

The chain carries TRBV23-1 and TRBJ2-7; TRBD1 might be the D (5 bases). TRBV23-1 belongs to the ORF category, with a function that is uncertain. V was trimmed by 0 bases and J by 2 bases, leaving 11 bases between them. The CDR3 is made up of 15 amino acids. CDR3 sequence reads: CASSQSQTDTYEQYF. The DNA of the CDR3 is TGCGCCAGCAGTCAATCCCAGACAGATACCTACGAGCAGTACTTC.

The CDR3 is CASSAGDYEQYF. The CDR3 DNA reads TGCGCCAGCAGCGCTGGAGACTACGAGCAGTACTTC. The rearrangement links TRBV5-1 to TRBJ2-7; D not resolved. The germline CDR1 and CDR2 sequences are SGHRS and YFSETQ. The V and J ends lost 4 bases and 3 bases respectively, with 8 bases between them. The CDR3 contains 12 residues.

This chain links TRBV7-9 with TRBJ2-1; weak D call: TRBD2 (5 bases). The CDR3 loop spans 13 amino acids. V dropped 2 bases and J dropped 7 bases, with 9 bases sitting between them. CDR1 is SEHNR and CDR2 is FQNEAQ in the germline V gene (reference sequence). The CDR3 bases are TGTGCCAGCAGCTTAATGGACTTGAATGAGCAGTTCTTC. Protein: CASSLMDLNEQFF. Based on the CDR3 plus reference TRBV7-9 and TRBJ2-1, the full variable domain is DTGVSQNPRHKITKRGQNVTFRCDPISEHNRLYWYRQTLGQGPEFLTYFQNEAQLEKSRLLSDRFSAERPKGSFSTLEIQRTEQGDSAMYLCASSLMDLNEQFFGPGTRLTVL.

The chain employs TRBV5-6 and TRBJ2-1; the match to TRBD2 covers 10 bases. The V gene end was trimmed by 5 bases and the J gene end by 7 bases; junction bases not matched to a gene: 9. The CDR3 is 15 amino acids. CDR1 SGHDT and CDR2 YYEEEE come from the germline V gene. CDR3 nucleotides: TGTGCCAGCAGTCCCCTAGCGGGAGCTGGTAATGAGCAGTTCTTC. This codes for CASSPLAGAGNEQFF. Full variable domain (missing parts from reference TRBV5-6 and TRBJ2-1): DAGVTQSPTHLIKTRGQQVTLRCSPKSGHDTVSWYQQALGQGPQFIFQYYEEEERQRGNFPDRFSGHQFPNYSSELNVNALLLGDSALYLCASSPLAGAGNEQFFGPGTRLTVL.

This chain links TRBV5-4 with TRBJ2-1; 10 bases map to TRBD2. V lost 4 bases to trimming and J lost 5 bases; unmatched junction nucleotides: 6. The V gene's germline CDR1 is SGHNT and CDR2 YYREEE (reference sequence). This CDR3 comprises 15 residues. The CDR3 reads CASSRGLADNNEQFF. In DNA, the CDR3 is TGTGCCAGCAGCCGCGGACTAGCGGATAACAATGAGCAGTTCTTC.